The clone carrying this T cell receptor beta chain was found many times. What it recognizes is unknown. This entry is derived from a study of neurological immune-mediated disorders. The CDR3 is made up of 16 amino acids. V shed 6 bases and J shed 0 bases, with 19 bases lying between them. Germline V gives CDR1 DFQATT, CDR2 SNEGSKA (reference sequence). Study-wide findings and caveats: Private repertoires in all groups were suggested by the finding that expanded clones across subjects shared no CDR3 amino acid sequences. The most TCR clonal expansion was seen in HTLV-1-associated myelopathy, and the least was seen in multiple sclerosis, which fell below healthy controls.

Synthesis of cDNA was accomplished via 5'RACE employing 10-nucleotide random UMIs. TCRdb reanalysed the 5' RACE reads using MiXCR and keeps one entry per CDR3 protein. The table lists some 19,000 distinct CDR3 sequences, roughly 15% of them singletons. For the unsorted libraries, 2 million PBMCs stored at -80 C served as input. The receptor's source is a female donor with HTLV-1-associated myelopathy (HAM/TSP). V and J are TRBV20-1 and TRBJ2-3, with D possibly being TRBD1 (5 bases). Specimen: PBMCs. The CDR3 is CSADGRGTASTDTQYF. Written as DNA, the CDR3 is TGCAGTGCCGACGGAAGGGGAACGGCTAGCACAGATACGCAGTATTTT.